The sequence of this T cell receptor (beta chain) was determined in a study of human T cells and chemical hapten exposure. Study-wide context: Minor pooled library volume differences mainly drove per-sample TCR yield variation.

What the library attached to individual cDNA molecules were unique molecular identifiers. Authors' methods: TCRs per sample had a median of around 100,000 and ranged from about 23,224 to 700,000. One entry per CDR3 protein, called by TCRdb with MiXCR from the RACE reads. The V and J calls and clone size come from TCRdb's table, not from the authors' own analysis. Among roughly 48,000 distinct CDR3 sequences, approximately 4.8% were seen once, and the ten largest hold 4.5% to 6%. Time point in this sample: healthy volunteer bleed at 2 weeks. The study extracted total RNA from unfractionated whole blood. The CDR3 has 15 amino acids. CDR1 LNHDA and CDR2 SQIVND come from the germline V gene (reference sequence). V shed 3 bases and J 1 base; nucleotides not matched to a gene: 5.

The source material was whole blood. This chain uses TRBV19 with TRBJ2-5; 7 bases are a match to TRBD1. The TCR originated in a human donor in good health. Some clones in this sample may be carry-over from other donors' samples. The CDR3 sequence: CASSIGTATQETQYF. The CDR3 DNA reads TGTGCCAGTAGTATTGGGACAGCGACCCAAGAGACCCAGTACTTC.